This passage covers 3 T cell receptor beta chains from one sample sequenced in a study of blood T cells in healthy people across ages. Primers used in a second PCR of roughly 7 to 11 cycles were a sample-barcoded 5' primer and a J-beta primer mix. TCRdb called the 5' RACE reads again in MiXCR, with one record for every CDR3 protein. The sample yields around 700,000 distinct CDR3 sequences, approximately 25% seen once. These data were also filed under a second study, of T cells of mothers and their children.

Material: blood. Receptor source: a boy aged 5 to 17 in good health.

The chain uses TRBV28 and TRBJ2-7; 7 bases map to TRBD1. The germline gives CDR1 MDHEN, CDR2 SYDVKM. This CDR3 contains 15 residues. The V gene end was trimmed by 6 bases and the J gene end by 4 bases; junction bases not matched to a gene: 12. The CDR3 sequence: CASRTRDSDLYEQYF. The CDR3 DNA sequence: TGTGCCAGCAGAACCCGGGACAGCGACTTATACGAGCAGTACTTC.

This chain joins TRBV5-6 and TRBJ2-5; no clear D. Germline CDR1 and CDR2: SGHDT and YYEEEE. The CDR3 extends over 14 amino acids. Trimming removed 4 bases from V and 4 bases from J, with 14 bases in between. The CDR3 bases are TGTGCCAGCAGCCTGCAGGTATGGGTAGAGACCCAGTACTTC. Its translation: CASSLQVWVETQYF.

The chain is built from TRBV7-3 and TRBJ2-1; 11 nucleotides line up with TRBD1. The junction had 8 bases not matched to a gene; V was cut back by 1 base and J by 9 bases. This CDR3 contains 16 residues. Germline V gene data show CDR1 as SGHTA and CDR2 as FQGTGA. CDR3 amino acids: CASSLSLGQGAGEQFF. The DNA of the CDR3 is TGTGCCAGCAGCTTAAGTCTTGGACAGGGGGCCGGTGAGCAGTTCTTC. The full variable domain, rest sourced from reference TRBV7-3 and TRBJ2-1, is GAGVSQTPSNKVTEKGKYVELRCDPISGHTALYWYRQSLGQGPEFLIYFQGTGAADDSGLPNDRFFAVRPEGSVSTLKIQRTERGDSAVYLCASSLSLGQGAGEQFFGPGTRLTVL.